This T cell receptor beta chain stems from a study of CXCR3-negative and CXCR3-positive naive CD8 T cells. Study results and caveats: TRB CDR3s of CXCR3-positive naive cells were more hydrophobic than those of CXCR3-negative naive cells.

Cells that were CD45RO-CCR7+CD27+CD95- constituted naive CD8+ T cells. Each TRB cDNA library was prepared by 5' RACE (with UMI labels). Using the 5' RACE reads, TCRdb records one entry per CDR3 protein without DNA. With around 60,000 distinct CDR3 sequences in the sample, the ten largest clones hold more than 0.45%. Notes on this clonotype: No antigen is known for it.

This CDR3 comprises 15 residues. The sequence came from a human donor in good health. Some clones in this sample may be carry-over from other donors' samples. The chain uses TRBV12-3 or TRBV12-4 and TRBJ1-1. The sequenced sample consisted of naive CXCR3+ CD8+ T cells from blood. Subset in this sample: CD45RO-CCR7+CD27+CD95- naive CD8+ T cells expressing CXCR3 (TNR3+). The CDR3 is CASSIGGGGNTEAFF.